This entry is about one T cell receptor beta chain. Its antigen is undetermined. The entry originates in a study of T cell responses to AZD1222 COVID-19 vaccine. Overall study: It was second doses at about 4 or about 12 weeks that were pooled. Study outcomes and limitations: The study found Spike-specific TCR breadth and depth rose after two AZD1222 doses. It was only a handful of AZD1222 recipients who were seropositive at baseline. Repertoires in all cases were sampled only once the peak T cell response had passed.

The repertoire was sequenced with immunoSEQ multiplex PCR; TCRdb's copy has only in-frame clones and lacks some. Of about 140,000 clones detected, over 85% appear once; the ten largest clones hold 5%. The CDR3 is made up of 16 amino acids. The germline gives CDR1 SGHAT, CDR2 FQNNGV. Losses at the gene ends were 4 bases for V and 7 bases for J; bases not matched to a gene: 7. This chain links TRBV11-2 with TRBJ2-1; 13 bases fit TRBD2. The sequencing used peripheral blood, collected on day 0 of AZD1222 vaccination. The TCR sequence derives from an adult in good health. As DNA, the CDR3 is TGTGCCAGCAGCTCTGGACTAGCGGGAGCCTGGAATGAGCAGTTCTTC. Its protein product is CASSSGLAGAWNEQFF.